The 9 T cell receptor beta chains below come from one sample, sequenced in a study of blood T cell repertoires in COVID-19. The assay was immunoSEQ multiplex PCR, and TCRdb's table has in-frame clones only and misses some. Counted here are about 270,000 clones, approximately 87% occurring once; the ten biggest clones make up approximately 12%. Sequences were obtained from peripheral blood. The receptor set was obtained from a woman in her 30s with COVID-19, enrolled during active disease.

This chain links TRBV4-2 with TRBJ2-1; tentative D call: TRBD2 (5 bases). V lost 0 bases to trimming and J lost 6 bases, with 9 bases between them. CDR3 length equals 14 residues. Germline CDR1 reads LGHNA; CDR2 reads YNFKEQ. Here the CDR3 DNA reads TGTGCCAGCAGCCAAGAGGAGGTAGGCAATGAGCAGTTCTTC. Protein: CASSQEEVGNEQFF.

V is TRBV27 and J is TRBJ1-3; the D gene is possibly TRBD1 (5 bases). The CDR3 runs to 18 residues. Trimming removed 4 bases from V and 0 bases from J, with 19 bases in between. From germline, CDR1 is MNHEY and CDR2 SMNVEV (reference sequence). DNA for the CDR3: TGTGCCAGCAGTTCCCCGCCCCAGGGCCCCCTCTCTGGAAACACCATATATTTT. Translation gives CASSSPPQGPLSGNTIYF.

The CDR3 loop is CASSGEQGVSPLHF. In nucleotides, the CDR3 is TGTGCCAGCAGTGGCGAACAGGGGGTTTCACCCCTCCACTTT. The rearrangement links TRBV2 to TRBJ1-6, with 8 bases identical to TRBD1. V gave up 4 bases and J gave up 9 bases; unmatched junction bases: 5. CDR3 length: 14 amino acids. Germline values: CDR1 SNHLY, CDR2 FYNNEI.

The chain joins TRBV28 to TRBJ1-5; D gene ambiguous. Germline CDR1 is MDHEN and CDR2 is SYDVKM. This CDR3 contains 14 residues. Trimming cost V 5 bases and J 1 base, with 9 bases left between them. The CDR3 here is CASSDYQSNQPQHF. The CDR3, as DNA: TGTGCCAGCAGTGACTACCAAAGCAATCAGCCCCAGCATTTT.

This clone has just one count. This CDR3 is CACRRKLAGNNEQFF. DNA for the CDR3: TGTGCCTGTCGGAGGAAACTAGCGGGGAATAATGAGCAGTTCTTC. The chain employs TRBV2 and TRBJ2-1, with 10 bases fitting TRBD2. The CDR3 contains 15 residues. CDR1 and CDR2 (germline): SNHLY, FYNNEI. Unmatched junction bases numbered 14, after V lost 11 bases and J lost 7 bases.

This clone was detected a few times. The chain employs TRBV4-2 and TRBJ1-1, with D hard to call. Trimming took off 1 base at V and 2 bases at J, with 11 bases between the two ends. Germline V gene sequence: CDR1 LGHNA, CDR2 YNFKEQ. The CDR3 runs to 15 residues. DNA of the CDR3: TGTGCCAGCAGCCAAGCAGCCGGGATCAACACTGAAGCTTTCTTT. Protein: CASSQAAGINTEAFF.

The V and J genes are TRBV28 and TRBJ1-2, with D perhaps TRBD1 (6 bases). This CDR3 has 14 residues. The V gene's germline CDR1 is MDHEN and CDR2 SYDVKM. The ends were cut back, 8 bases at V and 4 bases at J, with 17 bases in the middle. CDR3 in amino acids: CASGWGRQTYGYTF. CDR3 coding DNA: TGTGCCAGCGGCTGGGGGCGACAGACCTATGGCTACACCTTC.

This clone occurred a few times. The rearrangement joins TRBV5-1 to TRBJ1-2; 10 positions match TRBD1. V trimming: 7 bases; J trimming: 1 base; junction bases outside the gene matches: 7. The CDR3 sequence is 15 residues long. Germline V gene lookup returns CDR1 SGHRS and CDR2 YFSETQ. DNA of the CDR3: TGCGCCAGCGGGACAGGGGAGATAGTTAACTATGGCTACACCTTC. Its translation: CASGTGEIVNYGYTF.

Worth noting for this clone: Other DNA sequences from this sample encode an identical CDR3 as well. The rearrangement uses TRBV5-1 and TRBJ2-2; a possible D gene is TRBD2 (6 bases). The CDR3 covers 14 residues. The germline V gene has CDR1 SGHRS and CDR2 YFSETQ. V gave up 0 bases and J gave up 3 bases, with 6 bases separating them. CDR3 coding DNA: TGCGCCAGCAGCTTGGGACTAGACACCGGGGAGCTGTTTTTT. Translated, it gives CASSLGLDTGELFF.